The 10 T cell receptor beta chains listed next were all sequenced from one sample in a study of T cells in localized non-small cell lung cancer. Generated by immunoSEQ multiplex PCR, the TCRdb table keeps only in-frame clones and is missing some. Of about 24,000 clones listed, roughly 87% are singletons. The material sequenced was peripheral blood, taken before any cancer treatment. The receptors shown here come from a male donor older than 55 with stage I squamous cell lung carcinoma.

V and J are TRBV18 and TRBJ2-7; D not resolved. Per germline, CDR1 KGHSH and CDR2 LQKENI. The CDR3 is 17 amino acids. V was pared by 2 bases and J by 3 bases, with 20 bases between. The CDR3 DNA reads as TGTGCCAGCTCACCAGTCCCTCCCACGGTTCCTGTCTACGAGCAGTACTTC. It specifies CASSPVPPTVPVYEQYF.

The chain uses TRBV18 and TRBJ2-3, with 7 bases identical to TRBD2. V shed 6 bases, J shed 6 bases, and the junction held 9 bases outside the gene matches. Germline-derived CDR1 and CDR2 are KGHSH and LQKENI. The CDR3 is 14 residues long. CDR3 coding DNA: TGTGCCAGCTCTCCGACTAGCTTGATTGATACGCAGTATTTT. This sequence encodes CASSPTSLIDTQYF.

The rearrangement uses TRBV29-1 and TRBJ2-2; no reliable D call. Germline values: CDR1 SQVTM, CDR2 ANQGSEA. Trimming stripped 5 bases from V and 6 bases from J, with 10 bases between. The CDR3 loop spans 12 amino acids. The CDR3 DNA reads TGCAGCGTTACGGGTCACCCCGGGGAGCTGTTTTTT. Its translation: CSVTGHPGELFF.

The rearrangement uses TRBV12-1 and TRBJ2-3; the table assigns TRBD2, which was not confirmed against the DNA. TRBV12-1 is reported as a pseudogene. CDR3 length equals 17 residues. The CDR3 bases are TGTGCCAGCAGCCCCGACCGACTAGCGGGAGGGGGTGGGACGCAGTATTTT. This codes for CASSPDRLAGGGGTQYF.

This clone was observed a single time. The chain is built from TRBV11-2 and TRBJ2-1, with a weak D call TRBD1 (6 bases). This CDR3 is built from 15 residues. Germline assignment: CDR1 SGHAT and CDR2 FQNNGV. The V end lost 5 bases, the J end lost 10 bases, and 21 bases lay between the germline ends. The CDR3 loop reads CASSLIGQGRGEQFF. The CDR3 nucleotides are TGTGCCAGCAGCCTTATCGGGCAGGGTAGGGGGGAGCAGTTCTTC.

This clone turned up a few times. The CDR3 loop is CASSLQTGAHTEAFF. Here the CDR3 DNA reads TGTGCCAGCAGCCTCCAGACAGGGGCACACACTGAAGCTTTCTTT. V gene TRBV7-2 combines with J gene TRBJ1-1, with 8 bases that match TRBD1. CDR1 is SGHTA, CDR2 FQGNSA, per germline. V trimming: 5 bases; J trimming: 3 bases; junction bases outside the gene matches: 8. This CDR3 region has 15 residues.

A few counts support this clone. The chain links TRBV2 to TRBJ2-5, with D unclear. Germline CDR1 is SNHLY and CDR2 is FYNNEI. Trimming cost V 5 bases and J 5 bases, with 12 bases left between them. The CDR3 contains 13 residues. The CDR3 sequence: CASSRVLSETQYF. Here the CDR3 DNA reads TGTGCCAGCAGTCGGGTTCTCAGCGAGACCCAGTACTTC. The full variable domain, in which reference TRBV2 and TRBJ2-5 provide the parts outside the CDR3, is EPEVTQTPSHQVTQMGQEVILRCVPISNHLYFYWYRQILGQKVEFLVSFYNNEISEKSEIFDDQFSVERPDGSNFTLKIRSTKLEDSAMYFCASSRVLSETQYFGPGTRLLVL.

The chain recombines TRBV6-1 with TRBJ2-7; tentative D call: TRBD2 (6 bases). The CDR3 spans 13 residues. Germline V lookup: CDR1 MNHNS, CDR2 SASEGT. Trimming left V 5 bases short and J 6 bases short, with 14 bases between. CDR3 nucleotide sequence: TGTGCCAGCAGTCTGGATGGAGGGTTCGAGCAGTACTTC. Amino acid sequence: CASSLDGGFEQYF.

This sequence joins TRBV29-1 and TRBJ1-1; D may be TRBD1 (6 bases). Per the germline V gene, CDR1 is SQVTM and CDR2 is ANQGSEA. This CDR3 contains 13 residues. Trimming removed 4 bases at V and 0 bases at J, with 9 bases between. The chain's CDR3 is CSVVDSMNTEAFF. For the CDR3, the DNA is TGCAGCGTTGTGGACAGCATGAACACTGAAGCTTTCTTT.

The CDR3 sequence is CATSSGQARSYEQYF. CDR3 coding DNA: TGTGCCACCAGCTCCGGGCAGGCCCGCTCCTACGAGCAGTACTTC. The rearrangement links TRBV15 to TRBJ2-7; D remains unclear. Looked up from germline, CDR1 is LNHNV and CDR2 is YYDKDF (reference sequence). The CDR3 has 15 residues. The V and J ends lost 5 bases and 0 bases respectively, with 14 bases between them.